The rows below give T cell receptor beta chains drawn from one sample of a study of blood T cell repertoires in COVID-19. TCRdb's table, derived via immunoSEQ multiplex PCR, lists solely in-frame clones and lacks some. The table records over 70,000 clones, 70% to 90% of them present only once. The material sequenced was peripheral blood. Receptor source: a man in his sixties with COVID-19, enrolled during active disease. The CDR3 runs from the conserved cysteine through the conserved F or W. Each record gives: J gene, V gene, D gene, clone size, CDR3 DNA, CDR3 protein. The D gene is left open where the match is weak. Size values are once, few and many counts, or a class for expanded clones, and some rows have none.

j_call: TRBJ2-5
v_call: TRBV18
d_call: TRBD1
clone_size: .
cdr3_nt: TGTGCCAGCTCAGTCTACGGGACAGGGGGCCGGGAGACCCAGTACTTC
cdr3_aa: CASSVYGTGGRETQYF

j_call: TRBJ2-5
v_call: TRBV7-9
d_call: TRBD2
clone_size: once
cdr3_nt: TGTGCCAGCAGCTTGTCAGGGAGGGCGGAGACCCAGTACTTC
cdr3_aa: CASSLSGRAETQYF

j_call: TRBJ1-4
v_call: TRBV7-6
d_call: TRBD1
clone_size: .
cdr3_nt: TGTGCCAGCAGCTTAGAGGGGACAGCGACTAGTGAAAAACTGTTTTTT
cdr3_aa: CASSLEGTATSEKLFF

j_call: TRBJ2-1
v_call: TRBV5-1
d_call: .
clone_size: .
cdr3_nt: TGCGCCAGCAGCCCTTCGGGACAAACGTACAATGAGCAGTTCTTC
cdr3_aa: CASSPSGQTYNEQFF

j_call: TRBJ1-1
v_call: TRBV19
d_call: TRBD1
clone_size: .
cdr3_nt: TGTGCCAGTAGTCGGGGACAGCCGATGAACACTGAAGCTTTCTTT
cdr3_aa: CASSRGQPMNTEAFF

j_call: TRBJ1-1
v_call: TRBV12-3/TRBV12-4
d_call: .
clone_size: .
cdr3_nt: TGTGCCAGCAGTAAACAGGGTTACACTGAAGCTTTCTTT
cdr3_aa: CASSKQGYTEAFF

j_call: TRBJ2-1
v_call: TRBV10-2
d_call: TRBD2
clone_size: once
cdr3_nt: TGCGCCAGCAGCCACACTAGCGGGGGCTACAATGAGCAGTTCTTC
cdr3_aa: CASSHTSGGYNEQFF

j_call: TRBJ1-3
v_call: TRBV6-6
d_call: TRBD1
clone_size: .
cdr3_nt: TGTGCCAGCAGTCTGGACAGGGCATCCCCTGGAAACGCCATATATTTT
cdr3_aa: CASSLDRASPGNAIYF

j_call: TRBJ2-1
v_call: TRBV5-1
d_call: TRBD2
clone_size: .
cdr3_nt: TGCGCCAGCAGCTTGGATTTGAGCGGGAGGGCGAATGAGCAGTTCTTC
cdr3_aa: CASSLDLSGRANEQFF

j_call: TRBJ1-6
v_call: TRBV27
d_call: TRBD1
clone_size: .
cdr3_nt: TGTGCCAGCAGTTTGGTTGGGGACAGGACCGATTCACCCCTCCACTTT
cdr3_aa: CASSLVGDRTDSPLHF

j_call: TRBJ1-6
v_call: TRBV5-6
d_call: TRBD1
clone_size: .
cdr3_nt: TGTGCCAGCAGCTTCGACCCCTCGACAGGGGAGGTAGGATCACCCCTCCACTTT
cdr3_aa: CASSFDPSTGEVGSPLHF

j_call: TRBJ1-5
v_call: TRBV30
d_call: .
clone_size: .
cdr3_nt: TGTGCCTGGAGTGTAAAAGGGGTGCAGCCCCAGCATTTT
cdr3_aa: CAWSVKGVQPQHF

j_call: TRBJ2-1
v_call: TRBV4-2
d_call: TRBD2
clone_size: .
cdr3_nt: TGTGCCAGCAGCCAAGATGCTTCTAGCGGGCCGCTAAGCTCCTACAATGAGCAGTTCTTC
cdr3_aa: CASSQDASSGPLSSYNEQFF

j_call: TRBJ1-2
v_call: TRBV6-5
d_call: TRBD1
clone_size: .
cdr3_nt: TGTGCCAGCAGTTACTCGGGTGGACAGGGGCATGGCTACACCTTC
cdr3_aa: CASSYSGGQGHGYTF

j_call: TRBJ2-7
v_call: TRBV18
d_call: .
clone_size: .
cdr3_nt: TGTGCCAGCTCACCACGGACAGCTGACTCAGGCGAGCAGTACTTC
cdr3_aa: CASSPRTADSGEQYF

j_call: TRBJ2-2
v_call: TRBV2
d_call: .
clone_size: .
cdr3_nt: TGTGCCAGCAATCCGGGGTCGAGAGGGCTGTTTTTT
cdr3_aa: CASNPGSRGLFF

j_call: TRBJ1-6
v_call: TRBV19
d_call: .
clone_size: .
cdr3_nt: TGTGCCAGTAGTACCTTCTTAACCGGGACATTTAATTCACCCCTCCACTTT
cdr3_aa: CASSTFLTGTFNSPLHF

j_call: TRBJ2-1
v_call: TRBV3-1/TRBV3-2
d_call: TRBD2
clone_size: .
cdr3_nt: TGTGCCAGCAGCCCCCGTCGGGCTAGCGGGTCCTACAATGAGCAGTTCTTC
cdr3_aa: CASSPRRASGSYNEQFF

j_call: TRBJ2-1
v_call: TRBV4-1
d_call: TRBD2
clone_size: .
cdr3_nt: TGCGCCAGCAGCCAAGAAGTTACTAGCGGACCCTACAATGAGCAGTTCTTC
cdr3_aa: CASSQEVTSGPYNEQFF

j_call: TRBJ2-7
v_call: TRBV12-3/TRBV12-4
d_call: TRBD1
clone_size: .
cdr3_nt: TGTGCCAGCAGTCCGACAGGGGGCGCCGAGCAGTACTTC
cdr3_aa: CASSPTGGAEQYF

j_call: TRBJ2-2
v_call: TRBV19
d_call: TRBD2
clone_size: .
cdr3_nt: TGTGCCAGTAGTATCCTAAGCGGGAGTTACGCCGGGGAGCTGTTTTTT
cdr3_aa: CASSILSGSYAGELFF

j_call: TRBJ1-2
v_call: TRBV12-5
d_call: .
clone_size: few
cdr3_nt: TGTGCTAGTGGTTTGCCGCAGGGTTATGGCTACACCTTC
cdr3_aa: CASGLPQGYGYTF

j_call: TRBJ2-3
v_call: TRBV6-2/TRBV6-3
d_call: TRBD2
clone_size: few
cdr3_nt: TGTGCCAGCAGTTACTCTTCGACTAGCGGGGGAGGCACAGATACGCAGTATTTT
cdr3_aa: CASSYSSTSGGGTDTQYF

j_call: TRBJ2-1
v_call: TRBV6-5
d_call: .
clone_size: few
cdr3_nt: TGTGCCAGCAGTACACAGGGCGCGAATGAGCAGTTCTTC
cdr3_aa: CASSTQGANEQFF

j_call: TRBJ2-1
v_call: TRBV9
d_call: .
clone_size: .
cdr3_nt: TGTGCCAGCAGCGACTGGGACTGGAAAAATGAGCAGTTCTTC
cdr3_aa: CASSDWDWKNEQFF

j_call: TRBJ1-6
v_call: TRBV2
d_call: .
clone_size: .
cdr3_nt: TGTGCCAGCCTCCAGGGCGAACATTCACCCCTCCACTTT
cdr3_aa: CASLQGEHSPLHF

j_call: TRBJ2-7
v_call: TRBV5-1
d_call: TRBD2
clone_size: .
cdr3_nt: TGCGCCAGCAGCTTCGATAGCGGGAGGGCCTACGAGCAGTACTTC
cdr3_aa: CASSFDSGRAYEQYF

j_call: TRBJ1-1
v_call: TRBV6-5
d_call: TRBD1
clone_size: .
cdr3_nt: TGTGCCAGCAGTTCGCCGGGACAGCTGAACACTGAAGCTTTCTTT
cdr3_aa: CASSSPGQLNTEAFF

j_call: TRBJ2-3
v_call: TRBV4-1
d_call: TRBD1
clone_size: .
cdr3_nt: TGCGCCAGCAGCCTCAGACAGGGGACAGATACGCAGTATTTT
cdr3_aa: CASSLRQGTDTQYF

j_call: TRBJ1-4
v_call: TRBV3-1/TRBV3-2
d_call: .
clone_size: .
cdr3_nt: TGTGCCAGCAGCCATCGGTCCCCTATTGAAAAACTGTTTTTT
cdr3_aa: CASSHRSPIEKLFF

j_call: TRBJ1-5
v_call: TRBV28
d_call: .
clone_size: .
cdr3_nt: TGTGCCAGCACCATTGGGGGGGACGGCAATCAGCCCCAGCATTTT
cdr3_aa: CASTIGGDGNQPQHF

j_call: TRBJ2-7
v_call: TRBV7-9
d_call: TRBD1
clone_size: few
cdr3_nt: TGTGCCAGCAGCCCCGGGACAGGGAGTATCTACGAGCAGTACTTC
cdr3_aa: CASSPGTGSIYEQYF

j_call: TRBJ2-3
v_call: TRBV5-4
d_call: .
clone_size: few
cdr3_nt: TGTGCCAGCAGCCAACCCGGGAATAAGCAGTATTTT
cdr3_aa: CASSQPGNKQYF

j_call: TRBJ2-2
v_call: TRBV6-2/TRBV6-3
d_call: .
clone_size: .
cdr3_nt: TGTGCCAGCAGTCTACAGGGTTTCACCGGGGAGCTGTTTTTT
cdr3_aa: CASSLQGFTGELFF

j_call: TRBJ2-1
v_call: TRBV5-1
d_call: TRBD2
clone_size: .
cdr3_nt: TGCGCCAGCAGCTCAGGCGGGAGTATTGAGCAGTTCTTC
cdr3_aa: CASSSGGSIEQFF

j_call: TRBJ1-6
v_call: TRBV5-6
d_call: .
clone_size: .
cdr3_nt: TGTGCCAGCAGCTTGGCCGGACACAATAATTCACCCCTCCACTTT
cdr3_aa: CASSLAGHNNSPLHF

j_call: TRBJ2-3
v_call: TRBV24-1
d_call: .
clone_size: few
cdr3_nt: TGTGCCACCAGTGATGCGGCTAGAGATACGCAGTATTTT
cdr3_aa: CATSDAARDTQYF

j_call: TRBJ2-5
v_call: TRBV6-5
d_call: .
clone_size: .
cdr3_nt: TGTGCCAGCACCCTTCGTCGCGGGGCTCGTCAGTACTTC
cdr3_aa: CASTLRRGARQYF

j_call: TRBJ2-1
v_call: TRBV5-4
d_call: TRBD1
clone_size: .
cdr3_nt: TGTGCCAGCAGCTTACTGGACAGGGTGGGCGGCAATGAGCAGTTCTTC
cdr3_aa: CASSLLDRVGGNEQFF

j_call: TRBJ1-1
v_call: TRBV15
d_call: .
clone_size: .
cdr3_nt: TGTGCCACCAGCAGTCGAGGGCGCACTGAAGCTTTCTTT
cdr3_aa: CATSSRGRTEAFF

j_call: TRBJ2-3
v_call: TRBV5-1
d_call: .
clone_size: .
cdr3_nt: TGCGCCAGCGCAGTACAAGATACGCAGTATTTT
cdr3_aa: CASAVQDTQYF

j_call: TRBJ2-7
v_call: TRBV10-3
d_call: TRBD2
clone_size: .
cdr3_nt: TGTGCCATCAGTGGGACTAGCGGATCGGATGAGCAGTACTTC
cdr3_aa: CAISGTSGSDEQYF

j_call: TRBJ2-5
v_call: TRBV10-2
d_call: .
clone_size: many
cdr3_nt: TGCGCCAGTATACGAGGTCGAGGAGAGACCCAGTACTTC
cdr3_aa: CASIRGRGETQYF

j_call: TRBJ1-6
v_call: TRBV5-4
d_call: .
clone_size: .
cdr3_nt: TGTGCCAGCAGCTTCGTCGGGACAAGGGATTCACCCCTCCACTTT
cdr3_aa: CASSFVGTRDSPLHF

j_call: TRBJ2-2
v_call: TRBV18
d_call: TRBD1
clone_size: few
cdr3_nt: TGTGCCAGCTCACGGGACAGATACACCGGGGAGCTGTTTTTT
cdr3_aa: CASSRDRYTGELFF

j_call: TRBJ2-1
v_call: TRBV18
d_call: TRBD1
clone_size: .
cdr3_nt: TGTGCCAGCTCCGCCGGGACAGGGAAATATGAGCAGTTCTTC
cdr3_aa: CASSAGTGKYEQFF

j_call: TRBJ1-1
v_call: TRBV24-1
d_call: .
clone_size: .
cdr3_nt: TGTGCCACCAGTGACCCAATTAGCACTGAAGCTTTCTTT
cdr3_aa: CATSDPISTEAFF

j_call: TRBJ2-1
v_call: TRBV5-1
d_call: TRBD2
clone_size: .
cdr3_nt: TGCGCCAGCAGCTTGACGGGGGGTTACAATGAGCAGTTCTTC
cdr3_aa: CASSLTGGYNEQFF

j_call: TRBJ2-1
v_call: TRBV3-1/TRBV3-2
d_call: .
clone_size: .
cdr3_nt: TGTGCCAGCAGCCCCCAGGGGATTGGGTACAATGAGCAGTTCTTC
cdr3_aa: CASSPQGIGYNEQFF

j_call: TRBJ2-7
v_call: TRBV6-5
d_call: .
clone_size: .
cdr3_nt: TGTGCCAGCAGAGACCCAGGCAGCTACGAGCAGTACTTC
cdr3_aa: CASRDPGSYEQYF

j_call: TRBJ2-5
v_call: TRBV11-3
d_call: .
clone_size: .
cdr3_nt: TGTGCCAGCAGCTTAGGAGGGACACCAAGTTCTGAGACCCAGTACTTC
cdr3_aa: CASSLGGTPSSETQYF

j_call: TRBJ2-7
v_call: TRBV9
d_call: TRBD2
clone_size: .
cdr3_nt: TGTGCCAGCAGCCCTAGGACTAGCCCTATGCACGAGCAGTACTTC
cdr3_aa: CASSPRTSPMHEQYF

j_call: TRBJ1-6
v_call: TRBV3-1/TRBV3-2
d_call: .
clone_size: .
cdr3_nt: TGTGCCAGCAGCCGGCAGTTCGGGGGGGATTCACCCCTCCACTTT
cdr3_aa: CASSRQFGGDSPLHF

j_call: TRBJ1-5
v_call: TRBV19
d_call: .
clone_size: .
cdr3_nt: TGTGCCAGTACCGCGGGTGGGTTGCAGAGTCAGCCCCAGCATTTT
cdr3_aa: CASTAGGLQSQPQHF